This entry features one TCR beta chain sequence. Authors' methods: Nucleated cell counts were estimated from reference gene primer amplification. Data came from immunoSEQ multiplex PCR; TCRdb stores just in-frame clones and leaves some out. That table gives V, J and clone size, and the DNA gave D and trimming. The data contain over 130,000 clones, roughly 90% of them singletons. The CDR3 is 14 residues long. Germline assignment: CDR1 SNHLY and CDR2 FYNNEI. V was shortened by 8 bases and J by 2 bases, with 14 bases between the two germline ends. These data belong to a study of blood T cell repertoires in COVID-19. Study at large: Material from acute and convalescent COVID-19 was sourced from the United States, Italy and Spain. The cDNA or gDNA used as material had been derived from T cells, B-cell-depleted T cells, or PBMCs.

The source material was peripheral blood. The chain joins TRBV2 to TRBJ2-3; no clear D gene. This clonotype originated in an older woman with active or convalescent COVID-19. CDR3 DNA sequence: TGTGCCAGCTTGGCAGAAATACCCACAGATACGCAGTATTTT. Protein: CASLAEIPTDTQYF.